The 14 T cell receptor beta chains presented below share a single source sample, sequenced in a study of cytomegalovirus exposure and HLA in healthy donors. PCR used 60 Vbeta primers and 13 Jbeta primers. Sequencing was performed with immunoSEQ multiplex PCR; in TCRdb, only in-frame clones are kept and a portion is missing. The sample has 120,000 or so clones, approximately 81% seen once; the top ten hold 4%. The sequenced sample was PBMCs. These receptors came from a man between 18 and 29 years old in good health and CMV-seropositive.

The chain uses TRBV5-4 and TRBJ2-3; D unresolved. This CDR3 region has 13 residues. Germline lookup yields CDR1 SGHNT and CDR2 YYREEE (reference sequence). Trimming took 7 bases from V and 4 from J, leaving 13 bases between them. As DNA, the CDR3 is TGTGCCAGCGGCCCCCTAGAGTCAGATACGCAGTATTTT. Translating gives CASGPLESDTQYF.

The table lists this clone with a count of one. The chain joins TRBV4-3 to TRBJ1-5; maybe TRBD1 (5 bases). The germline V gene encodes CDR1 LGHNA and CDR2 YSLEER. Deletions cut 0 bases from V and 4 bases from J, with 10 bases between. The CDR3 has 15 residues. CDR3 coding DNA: TGCGCCAGCAGCCAAGAATGGGGCGTAAATCAGCCCCAGCATTTT. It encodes CASSQEWGVNQPQHF.

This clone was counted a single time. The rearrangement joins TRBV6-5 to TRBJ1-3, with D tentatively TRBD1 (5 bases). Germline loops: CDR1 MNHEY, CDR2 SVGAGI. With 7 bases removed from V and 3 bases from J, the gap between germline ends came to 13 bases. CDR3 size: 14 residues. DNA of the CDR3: TGTGCCAGCAAGCGGGGGAGGGGTGGAAACACCATATATTTT. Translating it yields CASKRGRGGNTIYF.

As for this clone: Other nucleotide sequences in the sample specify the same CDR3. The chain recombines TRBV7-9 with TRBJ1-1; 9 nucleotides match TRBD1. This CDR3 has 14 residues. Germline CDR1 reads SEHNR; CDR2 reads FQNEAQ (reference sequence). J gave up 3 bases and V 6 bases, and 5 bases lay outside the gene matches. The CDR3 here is CASRRGQGDTEAFF. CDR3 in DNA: TGTGCCAGCAGACGGGGACAGGGTGACACTGAAGCTTTCTTT.

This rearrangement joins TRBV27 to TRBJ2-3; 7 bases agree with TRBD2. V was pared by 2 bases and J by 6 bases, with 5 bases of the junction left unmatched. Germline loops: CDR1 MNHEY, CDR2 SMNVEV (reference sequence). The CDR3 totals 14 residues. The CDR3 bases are TGTGCCAGCAGTTTAAGCGGGAATCGGGATACGCAGTATTTT. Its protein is CASSLSGNRDTQYF.

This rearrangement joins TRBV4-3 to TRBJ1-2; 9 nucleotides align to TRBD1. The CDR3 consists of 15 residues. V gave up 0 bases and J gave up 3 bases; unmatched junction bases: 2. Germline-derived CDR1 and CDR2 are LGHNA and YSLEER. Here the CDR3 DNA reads TGCGCCAGCAGCCAAGATAGACAGGGGGACTATGGCTACACCTTC. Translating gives CASSQDRQGDYGYTF.

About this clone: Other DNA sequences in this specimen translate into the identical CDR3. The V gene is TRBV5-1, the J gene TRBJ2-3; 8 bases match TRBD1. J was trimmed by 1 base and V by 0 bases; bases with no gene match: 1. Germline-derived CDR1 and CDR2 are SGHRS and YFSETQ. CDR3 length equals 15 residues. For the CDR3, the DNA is TGCGCCAGCAGCTTGGCGGGACAGGGCACAGATACGCAGTATTTT. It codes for CASSLAGQGTDTQYF.

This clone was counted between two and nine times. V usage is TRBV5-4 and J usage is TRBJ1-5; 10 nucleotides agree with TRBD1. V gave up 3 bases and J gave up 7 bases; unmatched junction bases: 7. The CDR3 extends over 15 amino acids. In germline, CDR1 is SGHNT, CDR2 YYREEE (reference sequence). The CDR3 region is CASSSGQGPNQPQHF. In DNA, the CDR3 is TGTGCCAGCAGCTCGGGACAGGGGCCCAACCAGCCCCAGCATTTT.

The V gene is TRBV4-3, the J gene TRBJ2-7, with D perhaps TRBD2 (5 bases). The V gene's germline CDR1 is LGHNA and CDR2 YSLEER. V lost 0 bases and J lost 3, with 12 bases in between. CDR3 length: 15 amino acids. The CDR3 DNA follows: TGCGCCAGCAGCCAAGATTTAGTACTAGGCTACGAGCAGTACTTC. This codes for CASSQDLVLGYEQYF.

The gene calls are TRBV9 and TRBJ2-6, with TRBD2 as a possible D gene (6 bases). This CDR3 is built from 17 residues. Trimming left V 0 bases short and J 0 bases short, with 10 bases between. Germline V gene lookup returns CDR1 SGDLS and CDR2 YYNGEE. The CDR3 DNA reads TGTGCCAGCAGCGTAGGGGCGGGAAACTCTGGGGCCAACGTCCTGACTTTC. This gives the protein CASSVGAGNSGANVLTF.

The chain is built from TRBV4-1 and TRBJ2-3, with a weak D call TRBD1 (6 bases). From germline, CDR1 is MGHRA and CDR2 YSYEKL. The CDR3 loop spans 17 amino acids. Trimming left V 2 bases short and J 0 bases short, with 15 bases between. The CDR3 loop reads CASSQYPAGASTDTQYF. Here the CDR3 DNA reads TGCGCCAGCAGCCAATACCCGGCAGGGGCTAGCACAGATACGCAGTATTTT.

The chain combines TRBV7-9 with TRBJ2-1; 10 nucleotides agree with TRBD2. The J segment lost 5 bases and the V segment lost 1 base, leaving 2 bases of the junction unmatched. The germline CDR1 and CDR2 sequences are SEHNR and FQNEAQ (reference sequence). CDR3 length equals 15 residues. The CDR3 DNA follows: TGTGCCAGCAGCTTAGGGACTAGCGGTAACAATGAGCAGTTCTTC. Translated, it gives CASSLGTSGNNEQFF.

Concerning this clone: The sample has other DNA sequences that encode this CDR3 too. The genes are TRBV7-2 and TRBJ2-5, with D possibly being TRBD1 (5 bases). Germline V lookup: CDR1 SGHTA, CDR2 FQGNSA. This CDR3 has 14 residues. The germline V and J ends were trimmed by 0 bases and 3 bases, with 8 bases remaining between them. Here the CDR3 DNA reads TGTGCCAGCAGCTTAGCAGCCAGGGAAGAGACCCAGTACTTC. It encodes CASSLAAREETQYF.

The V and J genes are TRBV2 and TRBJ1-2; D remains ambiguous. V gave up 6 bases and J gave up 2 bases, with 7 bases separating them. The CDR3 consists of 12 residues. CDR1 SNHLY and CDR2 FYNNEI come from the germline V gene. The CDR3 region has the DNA TGTGCCAGCAGCCAGGAAAACTATGGCTACACCTTC. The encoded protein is CASSQENYGYTF.